Sequencing of this T cell receptor beta chain was carried out in a study of blood T cell repertoires in COVID-19. In the study overall: Whether acute or convalescent, the COVID-19 samples came from the United States, Italy and Spain. Nucleic acid was either cDNA or gDNA, and it came from T cells, B-cell-depleted T cells, or PBMCs.

The CDR3 has 13 residues. The V gene lost 5 bases and the J gene lost 1 base, with 8 bases spanning the gap. This clone appeared a single time. Under the authors' procedure: Using reference gene primer amplification, nucleated cell counts were estimated. Libraries were prepared by immunoSEQ multiplex PCR; TCRdb keeps only in-frame clonotypes and omits some of them. V, J and clone size are those of that table, while D and trimming were read from the DNA. This sample carries fewer than 250,000 clones, almost 85% of them seen once, and the ten largest clones take approximately 12%. This TCR came from a middle-aged woman with acute or convalescent COVID-19. Sequencing was carried out using peripheral blood. The chain links TRBV12-3 or TRBV12-4 to TRBJ1-1, with D possibly being TRBD1 (5 bases). The chain's CDR3 is CASSPRANTEAFF. The CDR3 DNA sequence: TGTGCCAGCAGTCCCAGGGCGAACACTGAAGCTTTCTTT.